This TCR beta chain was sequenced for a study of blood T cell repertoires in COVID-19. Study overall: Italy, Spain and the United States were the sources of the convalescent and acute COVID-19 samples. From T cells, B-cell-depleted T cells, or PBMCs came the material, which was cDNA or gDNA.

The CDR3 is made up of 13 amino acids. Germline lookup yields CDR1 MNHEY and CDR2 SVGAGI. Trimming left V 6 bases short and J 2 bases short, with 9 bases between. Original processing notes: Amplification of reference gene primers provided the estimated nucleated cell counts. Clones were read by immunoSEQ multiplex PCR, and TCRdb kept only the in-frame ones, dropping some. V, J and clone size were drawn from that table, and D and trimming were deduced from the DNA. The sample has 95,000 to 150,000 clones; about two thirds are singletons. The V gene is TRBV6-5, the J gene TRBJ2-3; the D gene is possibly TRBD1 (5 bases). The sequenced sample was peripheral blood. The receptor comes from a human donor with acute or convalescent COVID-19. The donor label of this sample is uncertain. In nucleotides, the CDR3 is TGTGCCAGCAGATCAGGGTACACAGATACGCAGTATTTT. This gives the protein CASRSGYTDTQYF.